Below are 24 T cell receptor beta chains sequenced from a single sample in a study of breast tumors, draining lymph nodes, adjacent tissues. MiXCR, run by TCRdb on the multiplex PCR reads, gives a single entry per CDR3 protein. The sample shows roughly 220,000 distinct CDR3 sequences, 30% to 35% of them seen only once. Axillary draining lymph nodes of breast cancer patients supplied the node samples. Sequencing was done on a sample of axillary lymph node tissue. The source of these receptors is a female donor with breast cancer. Some clones in this sample may be carry-over from other donors' samples.

This clonotype occurred many times. The CDR3, as DNA: TGCAGTGCTAGAGATCATTGGCGGGACAACTACGAGCAGTACTTC. This sequence encodes CSARDHWRDNYEQYF. The gene calls are TRBV20-1 and TRBJ2-7; D is tentatively TRBD1 or TRBD2 (6 bases each). The ends were cut back, 0 bases at V and 3 bases at J, with 15 bases in the middle. The V gene's germline CDR1 is DFQATT and CDR2 SNEGSKA (reference sequence). The CDR3 contains 15 residues.

In this sample, this clonotype turned up once. This may stem from a read error, because a much larger clone lies one nucleotide away. The genes are TRBV5-4 and TRBJ1-6; TRBD1 agrees at 7 bases. The V gene end was trimmed by 1 base and the J gene end by 12 bases; junction bases not matched to a gene: 10. Germline CDR1 reads SGHNT; CDR2 reads YYREEE (reference sequence). The CDR3 is 15 residues long. CDR3 nucleotides: TGTGCCAGCAGCTTGAAGGGGGCCGGTCGGGAACCCCTCCACTTT. Translated, it gives CASSLKGAGREPLHF.

The chain combines TRBV12-3 or TRBV12-4 with TRBJ2-2; 14 nucleotides match TRBD2. CDR3 length: 18 amino acids. V was clipped by 2 bases and J by 9 bases; unmatched bases: 11. CDR3 in DNA: TGTGCCAGCAGTTTATTCACGACTAGCGGGAGGGGGGAACGGGAGCTGTTTTTT. This sequence encodes CASSLFTTSGRGERELFF.

This clonotype has at least ten counts. The chain carries TRBV20-1 and TRBJ1-2, with 12 bases matching TRBD1. Germline-derived CDR1 and CDR2 are DFQATT and SNEGSKA (reference sequence). V shed 3 bases and J 4 bases; nucleotides not matched to a gene: 9. This CDR3 spans 16 amino acids. This CDR3 is CSASLGQGARGYGYTF. The DNA of the CDR3 is TGCAGTGCTAGTCTGGGACAGGGGGCGCGGGGCTATGGCTACACCTTC.

This clonotype came up many times. The rearrangement joins TRBV5-1 to TRBJ2-2; D is possibly TRBD2 (6 bases). The V end was cut by 0 bases, the J end by 0 bases, with 6 bases between. The CDR3 is 15 residues long. Germline CDR1 and CDR2: SGHRS and YFSETQ. This CDR3 reads CASSLGRANTGELFF. The CDR3 DNA follows: TGCGCCAGCAGCTTGGGGAGGGCGAACACCGGGGAGCTGTTTTTT.

V usage is TRBV20-1 and J usage is TRBJ2-1, with 11 bases matching TRBD2. This CDR3 spans 15 amino acids. Trimming took 5 bases from V and 5 from J; bases not matched to a gene: 8. CDR1 DFQATT and CDR2 SNEGSKA come from the germline V gene (reference sequence). DNA for the CDR3: TGCAGTGCTCTAGAACTAGCGGGGGTCAACAATGAGCAGTTCTTC. Its translation: CSALELAGVNNEQFF.

The chain is built from TRBV20-1 and TRBJ1-5; unclear D gene. The CDR3 consists of 14 residues. V lost 3 bases, J lost 3 bases, and 12 bases lay in between. The germline gives CDR1 DFQATT, CDR2 SNEGSKA (reference sequence). CDR3 sequence: CSASRGHFNQPQHF. The CDR3 coding sequence is TGCAGTGCTAGTCGTGGGCACTTCAATCAGCCCCAGCATTTT.

The rearrangement joins TRBV28 to TRBJ2-3; tentatively, D is TRBD1 or TRBD2 (5 bases each). This CDR3 has 15 amino acids. Germline CDR1 and CDR2: MDHEN and SYDVKM. Trimming left V 4 bases short and J 4 bases short, with 15 bases between. The CDR3 reads CASSSSGALPDTQYF. In DNA, the CDR3 is TGTGCCAGCAGTTCCTCCGGGGCCCTCCCAGATACGCAGTATTTT. The whole variable domain, remainder taken from reference TRBV28 and TRBJ2-3, is DVKVTQSSRYLVKRTGEKVFLECVQDMDHENMFWYRQDPGLGLRLIYFSYDVKMKEKGDIPEGYSVSREKKERFSLILESASTNQTSMYLCASSSSGALPDTQYFGPGTRLTVL.

This clonotype was seen only a few times. A much larger clone differs by one base, so this may be a read error. The chain couples TRBV12-3 or TRBV12-4 to TRBJ2-1; D not certain. Trimming left V 3 bases short and J 5 bases short, with 11 bases between. The CDR3 extends over 14 amino acids. CDR3 sequence reads: CASSFSSGNNEQFF. CDR3 DNA sequence: TGTGCCAGCAGTTTCTCGAGTGGAAACAATGAGCAGTTCTTC.

This clonotype was recorded at least ten times. The genes are TRBV19 and TRBJ1-5, with 7 bases fitting TRBD1. This CDR3 has 15 amino acids. Trimming at V came to 4 bases and at J to 11 bases, leaving 14 bases not matched to a gene. From germline, CDR1 is LNHDA and CDR2 SQIVND (reference sequence). In DNA form, the CDR3 reads TGTGCCAGTAGTACTGGGACAGCGGGTTATGGTGCCCAGCATTTT. Translating it yields CASSTGTAGYGAQHF.

This clonotype showed up many times. The chain combines TRBV5-1 with TRBJ1-3, with a possible D match to TRBD1 (5 bases). The germline gives CDR1 SGHRS, CDR2 YFSETQ. Trimming took 0 bases from V and 3 from J, leaving 13 bases between them. This CDR3 spans 16 amino acids. The CDR3: CASSLAGLRFGNTIYF. The CDR3 DNA sequence: TGCGCCAGCAGCTTGGCAGGGCTTAGGTTTGGAAACACCATATATTTT.

The rearrangement links TRBV2 to TRBJ2-7, with a tentative D call TRBD1 (5 bases). Germline CDR1 is SNHLY and CDR2 is FYNNEI. V was clipped by 6 bases and J by 7 bases, with 19 bases between them. This CDR3 region has 14 residues. The CDR3 protein is CASRHTLGAGEQYF. The CDR3 DNA reads as TGTGCCAGCAGACACACGCTAGGGGCCGGGGAGCAGTACTTC.

This clonotype was recorded many times. The chain is built from TRBV2 and TRBJ2-2, with D uncertain. The germline V gene has CDR1 SNHLY and CDR2 FYNNEI. CDR3 length equals 12 residues. Trimming pared 8 bases from V and 4 bases from J, leaving 8 bases between. The CDR3 nucleotides are TGTGCCAGCCGTCCGGGCACCGGGGAGCTGTTTTTT. Translating it yields CASRPGTGELFF.

This clonotype was recorded at least ten times. V and J are TRBV12-3 or TRBV12-4 and TRBJ2-2, with D hard to call. Trimming left V 6 bases short and J 2 bases short, with 13 bases between. This CDR3 region has 15 residues. The CDR3 DNA reads as TGTGCCAGCAGAGCTATGGACCGAAACACCGGGGAGCTGTTTTTT. It specifies CASRAMDRNTGELFF.

V and J are TRBV20-1 and TRBJ2-5; D is perhaps TRBD1 (5 bases). The germline V and J ends were trimmed by 0 bases and 2 bases, with 22 bases remaining between them. The V gene's germline CDR1 is DFQATT and CDR2 SNEGSKA (reference sequence). The CDR3 has 18 amino acids. CDR3 nucleotide sequence: TGCAGTGCTAGAGATGACGATATAATACCGACAGTACAAGAGACCCAGTACTTC. Its translation: CSARDDDIIPTVQETQYF.

In its sample, this clonotype was seen many times. CDR3 DNA: TGTGCCAGCAGAGAGTACAGGGTTGGAGTACTACCCCTCCACTTT. It is translated as CASREYRVGVLPLHF. The V and J genes are TRBV6-2 or TRBV6-3 and TRBJ1-6, with D possibly TRBD1 on 6 matching bases. Trimming took 6 bases from V and 12 from J, leaving 21 bases between them. The CDR3 is made up of 15 amino acids. CDR1 MNHEY and CDR2 SVGEGT come from the germline V gene.

This clonotype was found many times. This chain joins TRBV10-3 and TRBJ2-1, with a tentative D call TRBD2 (5 bases). With 2 bases removed from V and 3 bases from J, the gap between germline ends came to 11 bases. Germline CDR1 reads ENHRY; CDR2 reads SYGVKD. The CDR3 sequence is 15 residues long. CDR3 region: CAISELGLGYNEQFF. In DNA form, the CDR3 reads TGTGCCATCAGTGAGCTTGGACTGGGCTACAATGAGCAGTTCTTC.

Comment on this clonotype: The CDR3 ends on some other residue instead of the conserved phenylalanine or tryptophan, so this is likely a read error. Because the CDR3's place on the DNA is in doubt, the DNA is left out and the CDR3 is given as listed by TCRdb. This rearrangement joins TRBV7-4 to TRBJ2-5. With termini counted, the CDR3 has 8 amino acids. Per germline, CDR1 SGHVT and CDR2 SQSDAQ. This CDR3 reads CASSLVAS.

This clonotype was counted at least ten times. The V gene is TRBV20-1, the J gene TRBJ1-6; weak D call: TRBD1 (6 bases). Trimming stripped 1 base from V and 0 bases from J, with 13 bases between. The CDR3 loop spans 17 amino acids. Looked up from germline, CDR1 is DFQATT and CDR2 is SNEGSKA (reference sequence). CDR3 loop: CSARGGDKSSYNSPLHF. The CDR3 bases are TGCAGTGCTAGAGGAGGGGACAAGAGCTCCTATAATTCACCCCTCCACTTT.

This clonotype was seen ten or more times. The genes are TRBV19 and TRBJ2-7; tentatively, D is TRBD2 (6 bases). V was trimmed by 3 bases and J by 5 bases, leaving 11 bases between them. Germline lookup yields CDR1 LNHDA and CDR2 SQIVND (reference sequence). The CDR3 totals 13 residues. CDR3 nucleotides: TGTGCCAGTAGTATCCGAACGGGGGACGAGCAGTACTTC. It encodes CASSIRTGDEQYF.

The V call is TRBV7-3, the J call TRBJ2-7; D is uncertain. The CDR3 covers 15 residues. Germline V gives CDR1 SGHTA, CDR2 FQGTGA. Trimming took 6 bases from V and 2 from J, leaving 17 bases between them. Here the CDR3 DNA reads TGTGCCAGCAGTTTACCAGAATCGTACCCCTACGAGCAGTACTTC. Translating it yields CASSLPESYPYEQYF.

This chain joins TRBV5-6 and TRBJ1-5, with 10 positions matching TRBD1. The V gene end was trimmed by 4 bases and the J gene end by 6 bases; junction bases not matched to a gene: 7. The CDR3 spans 15 residues. CDR1 is SGHDT, CDR2 YYEEEE, per germline. The CDR3 DNA sequence: TGTGCCAGCAGCGGGACAGGGGAACGGGGTCAGCCCCAGCATTTT. Residues: CASSGTGERGQPQHF. Variable domain in full (rest from reference TRBV5-6 and TRBJ1-5): DAGVTQSPTHLIKTRGQQVTLRCSPKSGHDTVSWYQQALGQGPQFIFQYYEEEERQRGNFPDRFSGHQFPNYSSELNVNALLLGDSALYLCASSGTGERGQPQHFGDGTRLSIL.

The table lists this clonotype with many counts. This chain uses TRBV5-1 with TRBJ2-2, with D tentatively TRBD2 (6 bases). V was shortened by 3 bases and J by 0 bases, with 12 bases between the two germline ends. Germline V CDR1 and CDR2: SGHRS, YFSETQ. The CDR3 is 16 amino acids. CDR3 sequence: CASSWGDGTNTGELFF. The CDR3 nucleotides read TGCGCCAGCAGCTGGGGGGACGGAACGAACACCGGGGAGCTGTTTTTT.

The table lists this clonotype with many counts. The rearrangement joins TRBV19 to TRBJ1-5; 7 bases align to TRBD1. In germline, CDR1 is LNHDA, CDR2 SQIVND (reference sequence). Losses at the gene ends were 0 bases for V and 2 bases for J; bases not matched to a gene: 7. This CDR3 contains 17 residues. For the CDR3, the DNA is TGTGCCAGTAGTATAGATAGGAGCACAGGGGGCAATCAGCCCCAGCATTTT. Protein product: CASSIDRSTGGNQPQHF.